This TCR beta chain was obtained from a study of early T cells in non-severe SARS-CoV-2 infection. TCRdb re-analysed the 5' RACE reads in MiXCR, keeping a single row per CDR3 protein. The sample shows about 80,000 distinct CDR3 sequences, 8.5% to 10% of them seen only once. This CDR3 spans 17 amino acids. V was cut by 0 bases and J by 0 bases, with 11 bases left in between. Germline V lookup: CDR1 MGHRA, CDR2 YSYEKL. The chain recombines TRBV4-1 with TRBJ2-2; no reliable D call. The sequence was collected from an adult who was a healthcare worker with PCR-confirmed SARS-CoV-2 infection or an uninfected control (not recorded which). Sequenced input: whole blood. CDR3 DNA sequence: TGCGCCAGCAGCCAAGATAGGTCAGGCGCGAACACCGGGGAGCTGTTTTTT. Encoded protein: CASSQDRSGANTGELFF.